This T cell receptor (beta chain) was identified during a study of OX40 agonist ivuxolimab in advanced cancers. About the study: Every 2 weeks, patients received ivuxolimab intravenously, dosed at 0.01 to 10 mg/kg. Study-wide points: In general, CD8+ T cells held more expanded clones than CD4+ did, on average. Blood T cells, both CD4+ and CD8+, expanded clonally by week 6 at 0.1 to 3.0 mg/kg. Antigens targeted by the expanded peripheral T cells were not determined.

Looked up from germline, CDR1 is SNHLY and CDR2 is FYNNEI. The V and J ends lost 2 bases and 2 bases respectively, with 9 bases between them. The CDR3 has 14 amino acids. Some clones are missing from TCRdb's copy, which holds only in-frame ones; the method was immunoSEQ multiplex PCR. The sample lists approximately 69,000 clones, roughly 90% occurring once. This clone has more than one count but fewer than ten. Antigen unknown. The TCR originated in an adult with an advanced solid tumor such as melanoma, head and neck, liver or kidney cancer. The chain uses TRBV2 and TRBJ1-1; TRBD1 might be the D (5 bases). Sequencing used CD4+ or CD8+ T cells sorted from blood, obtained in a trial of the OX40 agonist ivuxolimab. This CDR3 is CASSESGFNTEAFF. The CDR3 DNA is TGTGCCAGCAGTGAATCAGGGTTCAACACTGAAGCTTTCTTT.